These 8 T cell receptor beta chains were all obtained from the same sample, sequenced in a study of technical replicates of blood from four donors. The assay was immunoSEQ multiplex PCR, and TCRdb's table has in-frame clones only and misses some. This table holds 70,000 to 85,000 clones, almost 98% found once. Source material: T cells isolated from PBMCs. The receptor source for this set is a human donor in good health.

The chain recombines TRBV12-5 with TRBJ2-3; D might be TRBD2 (5 bases). Germline CDR1 and CDR2: LGHNT and FRNRAP. The V and J ends lost 0 bases and 0 bases respectively, with 10 bases between them. The CDR3 length is 16 residues. CDR3 bases: TGTGCTAGTGGTTTGGTCGGAAGCGGCAGCACAGATACGCAGTATTTT. It specifies CASGLVGSGSTDTQYF. The full variable domain, rest sourced from reference TRBV12-5 and TRBJ2-3, is DARVTQTPRHKVTEMGQEVTMRCQPILGHNTVFWYRQTMMQGLELLAYFRNRAPLDDSGMPKDRFSAEMPDATLATLKIQPSEPRDSAVYFCASGLVGSGSTDTQYFGPGTRLTVL.

This clone was counted a single time. The chain uses TRBV27 and TRBJ1-4; 8 bases are a match to TRBD1. Germline-derived CDR1 and CDR2 are MNHEY and SMNVEV (reference sequence). This CDR3 region has 16 residues. J was trimmed by 1 base and V by 3 bases; bases with no gene match: 4. The CDR3 loop is CASSFSGTGTNEKLFF. The CDR3 nucleotides are TGTGCCAGCAGTTTCTCCGGGACAGGAACTAATGAAAAACTGTTTTTT.

The chain combines TRBV10-2 with TRBJ2-7, with a possible D match to TRBD2 (6 bases). Trimming left V 7 bases short and J 4 bases short, with 11 bases between. In germline, CDR1 is WSHSY, CDR2 SAAADI. The CDR3 loop spans 12 amino acids. Here the CDR3 reads CASKGLGYEQYF. In nucleotides, the CDR3 is TGCGCCAGCAAGGGACTTGGGTACGAGCAGTACTTC.

This clone was seen just once. The chain joins TRBV21-1 to TRBJ2-3; the D call in the table, TRBD2, was not verified against the DNA. TRBV21-1 is labeled a pseudogene. There are 17 residues in the CDR3. CDR3 amino acids: CASSKFEREVSTDTQYF. CDR3 DNA sequence: TGTGCCAGCAGCAAGTTCGAGCGGGAGGTTAGCACAGATACGCAGTATTTT.

The CDR3 is CASSTGDGYTF. The CDR3 DNA follows: TGTGCCAGCAGCACGGGAGATGGCTACACCTTC. The chain links TRBV5-6 to TRBJ1-2; D gene ambiguous. This CDR3 spans 11 amino acids. V was shortened by 4 bases and J by 6 bases, with 7 bases between the two germline ends. CDR1 and CDR2 from the germline V gene are SGHDT and YYEEEE. Supplemented by reference TRBV5-6 and TRBJ1-2, the full variable domain reads DAGVTQSPTHLIKTRGQQVTLRCSPKSGHDTVSWYQQALGQGPQFIFQYYEEEERQRGNFPDRFSGHQFPNYSSELNVNALLLGDSALYLCASSTGDGYTFGSGTRLTVV.

A single count supports this clone. V is TRBV7-9 and J is TRBJ2-1; a weak D match, TRBD2 (5 bases). The CDR3 is 14 amino acids. Germline V lookup: CDR1 SEHNR, CDR2 FQNEAQ (reference sequence). The V end lost 8 bases, the J end lost 8 bases, and 19 bases lay between the germline ends. CDR3 DNA sequence: TGTGCCAGCCGAAAGGAAGGAGGTTTTGATGAGCAGTTCTTC. Amino acid sequence: CASRKEGGFDEQFF.

The CDR3 coding sequence is TGTGCCACCAGTACCGGTCGCACTTCGAACACTGAAGCTTTCTTT. Amino acids: CATSTGRTSNTEAFF. The chain joins TRBV15 to TRBJ1-1, with unresolved D. Germline loops: CDR1 LNHNV, CDR2 YYDKDF (reference sequence). With 6 bases removed from V and 1 base from J, the gap between germline ends came to 15 bases. The CDR3 loop spans 15 amino acids.

The rearrangement links TRBV25-1 to TRBJ1-1; 8 bases match TRBD1. Losses at the gene ends were 10 bases for V and 0 bases for J; bases not matched to a gene: 13. Germline V lookup: CDR1 MGHDK, CDR2 SYGVNS. This CDR3 contains 16 residues. CDR3 nucleotides: TGTGCCACCTCAACGGACAGGGCTACCATGAACACTGAAGCTTTCTTT. As protein: CATSTDRATMNTEAFF.